This T cell receptor (beta chain) emerged from a study of Ad26.COV2.S vaccination and SARS-CoV-2 variants. Across the study: Vaccine-arm donor from the placebo-controlled COV1001 Ad26.COV2.S trial. Study conclusions and caveats: Total T cell responses may have been underestimated by the TCR breadth and depth analyses.

Sequenced by immunoSEQ multiplex PCR; TCRdb stores in-frame clones only, minus some. The sample lists about 680,000 clones, around 90% occurring once. The treatment is: approximately 18 received Ad26.COV2.S at low or high dose, single or two shots; a few received placebo; per-sample allocation not given. Following the first vaccine or placebo injection, samples were taken on day 63. Whoever gave the sample was an adult aged 18-55 years in Boston. The germline V gene has CDR1 LNHDA and CDR2 SQIVND (reference sequence). The CDR3 totals 13 residues. V trimming: 6 bases; J trimming: 8 bases; junction bases outside the gene matches: 2. Regarding this clone: The antigen remains unidentified.

Material: peripheral blood, obtained in a trial of Ad26.COV2.S vaccine versus placebo. The chain employs TRBV19 and TRBJ2-4; TRBD2 matches 12 bases. The clonotype comes from a person between 18 and 59 years old who received the Ad26.COV2.S COVID-19 vaccine or a placebo. CDR3 amino acids: CASRTSGSDIQYF. The CDR3 bases are TGTGCCAGTAGGACTAGCGGGAGTGACATTCAGTACTTC.